This T cell receptor (beta chain) originates from a study of blood T cell repertoires in COVID-19. Germline CDR1 is SGHVS and CDR2 is FNYEAQ. The junction had 12 bases not matched to a gene; V was cut back by 5 bases and J by 5 bases. The CDR3 is 16 amino acids. Measured with immunoSEQ multiplex PCR; TCRdb has only the in-frame clones, and not every one. The repertoire holds around 80,000 clones, with about 80% as singletons. This TCR was recovered from a man in his forties or fifties with active or convalescent COVID-19. Sequencing was performed on peripheral blood. This chain joins TRBV7-6 and TRBJ2-5, with 9 bases fitting TRBD1. CDR3 nucleotide sequence: TGTGCCAGCAGCCCGATCCAGGACAGGGGAAGGGAGACCCAGTACTTC. Translating gives CASSPIQDRGRETQYF.